Presented here are 9 T cell receptor beta chains from one specimen sequenced in a study of blood T cell repertoires in COVID-19. TCRdb's copy holds only in-frame clones and misses some; the assay was immunoSEQ multiplex PCR. The sample shows under 250,000 clones, roughly 88% of them seen only once. The sample comprised peripheral blood. All receptors derive from a man aged 50-59 years with active or convalescent COVID-19.

The rearrangement links TRBV7-8 to TRBJ1-4, with D maybe TRBD1 (6 bases). The V and J ends lost 5 bases and 2 bases respectively, with 15 bases between them. Germline loops: CDR1 SGHVS, CDR2 FQNEAQ. This CDR3 spans 16 amino acids. CDR3 in amino acids: CASSPRTASTNEKLFF. The CDR3 nucleotides read TGTGCCAGCAGCCCACGGACAGCGTCTACTAATGAAAAACTGTTTTTT.

This chain joins TRBV15 and TRBJ2-5; possible D gene TRBD2, 6 bases. Trimming cost V 0 bases and J 1 base, with 12 bases left between them. Germline CDR1 reads LNHNV; CDR2 reads YYDKDF (reference sequence). CDR3 length: 16 residues. In DNA form, the CDR3 reads TGTGCCACCAGCAGAGAACTGGCGGGAAGCCAAGAGACCCAGTACTTC. It encodes CATSRELAGSQETQYF.

This rearrangement joins TRBV3-1 (or the pseudogene TRBV3-2) to TRBJ1-2; TRBD1 matches at 8 bases. Germline V lookup: CDR1 LGHDT, CDR2 YNNKEL (reference sequence). This CDR3 has 13 residues. V was pared by 5 bases and J by 8 bases, with 7 bases of the junction left unmatched. The DNA for the CDR3 is TGTGCCAGCAGCTCGACAGGGGCCGACGGCTACACCTTC. It is translated as CASSSTGADGYTF.

The chain has TRBV5-4 and TRBJ2-6, with 10 bases lining up with TRBD2. Germline V gene data show CDR1 as SGHNT and CDR2 as YYREEE (reference sequence). The V gene end was trimmed by 1 base and the J gene end by 0 bases; junction bases not matched to a gene: 1. This CDR3 comprises 17 residues. CDR3 region: CASSLIAGGSGANVLTF. The CDR3 nucleotides are TGTGCCAGCAGCTTGATAGCGGGAGGCTCTGGGGCCAACGTCCTGACTTTC.

The V call is TRBV4-3, the J call TRBJ1-2, with 7 bases aligning to TRBD1. CDR1 and CDR2 from the germline V gene are LGHNA and YSLEER. There are 16 residues in the CDR3. Losses at the gene ends were 1 base for V and 4 bases for J; bases not matched to a gene: 9. This CDR3 is CASSQGLGTARYGYTF. DNA of the CDR3: TGCGCCAGCAGCCAAGGATTAGGGACAGCGCGCTATGGCTACACCTTC.

The chain recombines TRBV4-2 with TRBJ1-6; D uncertain. The V end was cut by 0 bases, the J end by 7 bases, with 13 bases between. CDR1 and CDR2 (germline): LGHNA, YNFKEQ. The CDR3 has 16 residues. In DNA, the CDR3 is TGTGCCAGCAGCCAAGAAGCGGGGTTGGCGAATTCACCCCTCCACTTT. Translated: CASSQEAGLANSPLHF.

The rearrangement joins TRBV7-9 to TRBJ1-1, with TRBD1 identical over 7 bases. Germline V gene sequence: CDR1 SEHNR, CDR2 FQNEAQ (reference sequence). The CDR3 contains 15 residues. Trimming took 1 base from V and 1 from J; bases not matched to a gene: 3. The CDR3 loop is CASSLGAGGNTEAFF. CDR3 sequence (DNA): TGTGCCAGCAGCTTAGGGGCAGGGGGGAACACTGAAGCTTTCTTT.

This clone has a handful of counts. The rearrangement links TRBV2 to TRBJ2-1, with 10 bases identical to TRBD1. The CDR3 contains 12 residues. In germline, CDR1 is SNHLY, CDR2 FYNNEI. The junction had 3 bases not matched to a gene; V was cut back by 8 bases and J by 8 bases. The chain's CDR3 is CASRDRGDEQFF. The CDR3 DNA is TGTGCCAGCCGGGACAGGGGCGATGAGCAGTTCTTC.

The chain is built from TRBV3-1 (or the pseudogene TRBV3-2) and TRBJ2-7; TRBD1 might be the D (6 bases). This CDR3 is 14 amino acids long. CDR1 is LGHDT and CDR2 is YNNKEL in the germline V gene (reference sequence). The germline V and J ends were trimmed by 4 bases and 0 bases, with 10 bases remaining between them. The CDR3 loop is CASSPGARSYEQYV. In DNA, the CDR3 is TGTGCCAGCAGCCCAGGGGCCCGCTCCTACGAGCAGTACGTC.